This T cell receptor (beta chain) was observed in a study of technical replicates of blood from a handful of donors. CDR3 size: 16 residues. Germline V gene sequence: CDR1 MDHEN, CDR2 SYDVKM. V gave up 3 bases and J gave up 2 bases, with 16 bases separating them. The assay was immunoSEQ multiplex PCR, and TCRdb's table has in-frame clones only and misses some. The sample holds around 50,000 clones; around 95% are singletons and the top ten take 0.2% to 0.25%. The rearrangement uses TRBV28 and TRBJ1-2; the D is unclear. The clonotype originates from a human donor in good health. Material for sequencing was T cells isolated from PBMCs. The CDR3 spells CASSFTYREMNYGYTF. CDR3 nucleotide sequence: TGTGCCAGCAGTTTCACCTATCGGGAAATGAACTATGGCTACACCTTC.